This TCR beta chain was observed in a study of blood T cell repertoires in COVID-19. The wider study: Spain, Italy and the United States supplied samples that represented acute and convalescent COVID-19. Sources were T cells, B-cell-depleted T cells, or PBMCs; the material itself was cDNA or gDNA.

In the study's own analysis: Reference gene primer amplification yielded estimated nucleated cell counts. Generated by immunoSEQ multiplex PCR, the TCRdb table keeps only in-frame clones and is missing some. V and J calls and clone size are as listed in that table; D and trimming were resolved from the DNA. The sample records 90,000 to 120,000 clones, about 91% being singletons. The length of the CDR3 is 18 residues. Germline CDR1 reads LGHDT; CDR2 reads YNNKEL (reference sequence). The V and J ends lost 2 bases and 7 bases respectively, with 23 bases between them. The TCR originated in a man aged 45-65 years with active or convalescent COVID-19. The chain links TRBV3-1 (or the pseudogene TRBV3-2) to TRBJ1-4; D is uncertain. Sequencing input: peripheral blood. The CDR3 nucleotides read TGTGCCAGCAGCCAACAGCCGGCGGTAGATCTAGAGGGTGAAAAACTGTTTTTT. Residues: CASSQQPAVDLEGEKLFF.